The 22 T cell receptor beta chains below were found in one sample sequenced in a study of a mutant IDH1 vaccine in newly diagnosed glioma. Their target antigens are unknown. The protocol was immunoSEQ multiplex PCR, while the TCRdb copy is restricted to in-frame clones and leaves out a portion. Of some 34,000 clones listed, approximately 92% were seen once; the top ten hold over 4.5%. Time point specified: week 47, end of study. Each vaccine dose was 300 ug of mutant IDH1 20-mer peptide, with topical imiquimod. The material was PBMCs, obtained from a glioma patient whose treatment included an IDH1 peptide vaccine. The source is a woman aged 40 to 55 with glioma.

This clone was seen a few times. The chain is built from TRBV2 and TRBJ1-1, with TRBD1 identical over 7 bases. The ends lost 4 bases at V and 2 bases at J; junction bases unmatched: 1. The CDR3 length is 13 residues. Germline CDR1 SNHLY, CDR2 FYNNEI. CDR3 in DNA: TGTGCCAGCAGTGGGGACAGTAACACTGAAGCTTTCTTT. It codes for CASSGDSNTEAFF.

The genes are TRBV5-1 and TRBJ1-2; no clear D. The CDR3 has 13 amino acids. Deletions cut 4 bases from V and 0 bases from J, with 7 bases between. In germline, CDR1 is SGHRS, CDR2 YFSETQ. CDR3 protein: CASSMTANYGYTF. For the CDR3, the DNA is TGCGCCAGCAGCATGACCGCTAACTATGGCTACACCTTC. Using reference TRBV5-1 and TRBJ1-2 for the parts outside the CDR3, the full variable domain is KAGVTQTPRYLIKTRGQQVTLSCSPISGHRSVSWYQQTPGQGLQFLFEYFSETQRNKGNFPGRFSGRQFSNSRSEMNVSTLELGDSALYLCASSMTANYGYTFGSGTRLTVV.

This clone appeared a single time. The chain is built from TRBV18 and TRBJ1-5, with D unclear. The CDR3 covers 16 residues. Germline V gene sequence: CDR1 KGHSH, CDR2 LQKENI. The V end was cut by 2 bases, the J end by 1 base, with 12 bases between. The CDR3 DNA follows: TGTGCCAGCTCACCAGGAGGGTATAGCAGCAATCAGCCCCAGCATTTT. Encoded protein: CASSPGGYSSNQPQHF.

This clone was detected only once. The rearrangement uses TRBV4-1 and TRBJ2-5, with 8 bases aligning to TRBD2. V lost 1 base, J lost 2 bases, and 6 bases stayed unmatched. CDR3 length: 16 residues. Germline V gene lookup returns CDR1 MGHRA and CDR2 YSYEKL. The CDR3: CASSQGAGGLQETQYF. CDR3 in DNA: TGCGCCAGCAGCCAAGGGGCGGGGGGACTTCAAGAGACCCAGTACTTC.

The chain joins TRBV19 to TRBJ1-3; the match to TRBD1 covers 10 bases. Germline V gene lookup returns CDR1 LNHDA and CDR2 SQIVND (reference sequence). V lost 3 bases to trimming and J lost 5 bases; unmatched junction nucleotides: 10. The CDR3 runs 17 residues. The CDR3 sequence: CASSMNTGTGDRNTIYF. CDR3 DNA: TGTGCCAGTAGTATGAATACCGGGACAGGGGATCGAAACACCATATATTTT.

V and J are TRBV6-6 and TRBJ2-2; D remains unclear. The germline gives CDR1 MNHNY, CDR2 SVGAGI (reference sequence). Trimming removed 0 bases at V and 5 bases at J, with 1 base between. CDR3 size: 12 residues. As DNA, the CDR3 is TGTGCCAGCAGTTACTCGACCGGGGAGCTGTTTTTT. Residues: CASSYSTGELFF.

This clone was counted a few times. The chain uses TRBV2 and TRBJ2-1; 9 nucleotides agree with TRBD1. The CDR3 contains 13 residues. J lost 12 bases, V lost 1 base, and 4 bases had no gene match. From germline, CDR1 is SNHLY and CDR2 FYNNEI. The CDR3 region has the DNA TGTGCCAGCAGTGAAGATACAGGGGGCTCGCAGTTCTTC. Translating gives CASSEDTGGSQFF.

The J gene is TRBJ2-7, the V gene TRBV15; D remains ambiguous. Germline-derived CDR1 and CDR2 are LNHNV and YYDKDF (reference sequence). The V end was cut by 0 bases, the J end by 9 bases, with 21 bases between. The CDR3 runs to 16 residues. The CDR3 nucleotides are TGTGCCACCAGCAGAGATCAAGGTGGGTCCCTGGGCGGGCAGTACTTC. The encoded protein is CATSRDQGGSLGGQYF.

This clone was recorded only once. J is TRBJ1-2 and V is TRBV5-6, with D perhaps TRBD1 (5 bases). Germline loops: CDR1 SGHDT, CDR2 YYEEEE. Trimming took 3 bases from V and 6 from J, leaving 9 bases between them. The CDR3 is 12 residues long. The CDR3 nucleotides read TGTGCCAGCAGCTGGCGGGGCAATGGCTACACCTTC. As protein: CASSWRGNGYTF. Drawing the rest from reference TRBV5-6 and TRBJ1-2, the complete variable domain is DAGVTQSPTHLIKTRGQQVTLRCSPKSGHDTVSWYQQALGQGPQFIFQYYEEEERQRGNFPDRFSGHQFPNYSSELNVNALLLGDSALYLCASSWRGNGYTFGSGTRLTVV.

The gene calls are TRBV2 and TRBJ1-6; no definite D call. V lost 8 bases to trimming and J lost 0 bases, with 8 bases between them. Germline V lookup: CDR1 SNHLY, CDR2 FYNNEI. The CDR3 loop spans 14 amino acids. The CDR3 DNA is TGTGCCAGCGGGGTGAGCTCCTATAATTCACCCCTCCACTTT. It specifies CASGVSSYNSPLHF.

This clone is a singleton in its sample. The CDR3 sequence: CASSYSGTGNYGYTF. CDR3 bases: TGTGCCAGCAGTTACTCCGGGACAGGAAATTATGGCTACACCTTC. The chain recombines TRBV6-5 with TRBJ1-2; 8 bases line up with TRBD1. The germline gives CDR1 MNHEY, CDR2 SVGAGI. The CDR3 runs 15 residues. The J segment lost 5 bases and the V segment lost 0 bases, leaving 5 bases of the junction unmatched.

This chain connects TRBV6-1 to TRBJ2-7; no clear D. Germline lookup yields CDR1 MNHNS and CDR2 SASEGT. This CDR3 is 13 amino acids long. The ends were cut back, 6 bases at V and 4 bases at J, with 13 bases in the middle. CDR3 sequence reads: CASSVEVEYEQYF. CDR3 nucleotides: TGTGCCAGCAGCGTCGAGGTGGAGTACGAGCAGTACTTC.

This clone occurred a few times. The chain couples TRBV4-1 to TRBJ2-2; TRBD1 agrees at 7 bases. The CDR3 spans 13 residues. J gave up 13 bases and V 0 bases, and 5 bases lay outside the gene matches. Per the germline V gene, CDR1 is MGHRA and CDR2 is YSYEKL. CDR3 bases: TGCGCCAGCAGCCAAGAGAGGACAGGAAGGCTGTTTTTT. Protein: CASSQERTGRLFF.

The chain recombines TRBV7-2 with TRBJ2-1, with TRBD1 matching 7 bases. The CDR3 has 14 residues. J gave up 7 bases and V 0 bases, and 3 bases lay outside the gene matches. Germline-derived CDR1 and CDR2 are SGHTA and FQGNSA. The CDR3 DNA sequence: TGTGCCAGCAGCTTAGCACAGGGGCGGAATGAGCAGTTCTTC. This encodes CASSLAQGRNEQFF.

The chain recombines TRBV2 with TRBJ2-2; TRBD2 matches at 7 bases. This CDR3 region has 15 residues. The V and J ends lost 6 bases and 6 bases, in that order; junction bases with no gene match: 10. Germline V gene sequence: CDR1 SNHLY, CDR2 FYNNEI. CDR3 sequence (DNA): TGTGCCAGCAGACCAAGGGACTACGGTGCCGGGGAGCTGTTTTTT. This gives the protein CASRPRDYGAGELFF. Supplemented by reference TRBV2 and TRBJ2-2, the full variable domain reads EPEVTQTPSHQVTQMGQEVILRCVPISNHLYFYWYRQILGQKVEFLVSFYNNEISEKSEIFDDQFSVERPDGSNFTLKIRSTKLEDSAMYFCASRPRDYGAGELFFGEGSRLTVL.

This chain links TRBV29-1 with TRBJ2-7; a possible D gene is TRBD2 (6 bases). This CDR3 has 15 residues. CDR1 and CDR2 from the germline V gene are SQVTM and ANQGSEA. V was shortened by 3 bases and J by 2 bases, with 17 bases between the two germline ends. CDR3 DNA: TGCAGCGTTGAGGGGGGTGTTGGGCCAGCCTACGAGCAGTACTTC. Residues: CSVEGGVGPAYEQYF.

V and J are TRBV6-7 and TRBJ2-7, with TRBD1 identical over 7 bases. TRBV6-7 is reported as an ORF; its role is uncertain. With V trimmed by 2 bases and J by 0 bases, 10 bases remained unmatched. CDR3 size: 17 residues. The CDR3 DNA reads as TGTGCCAGCAGTTACCAGAGACAGGGTAGGCCCTCCTACGAGCAGTACTTC. Encoded protein: CASSYQRQGRPSYEQYF.

The chain carries TRBV6-1 and TRBJ2-7; TRBD1 is a possible D gene (6 bases). Trimming pared 2 bases from V and 3 bases from J, leaving 14 bases between. The CDR3 length is 15 residues. The germline gives CDR1 MNHNS, CDR2 SASEGT. CDR3 in DNA: TGTGCCAGCAGTGAAATCGGACAGTCCGACTACGAGCAGTACTTC. This encodes CASSEIGQSDYEQYF.

The chain is built from TRBV4-1 and TRBJ1-2; 7 bases align to TRBD1. From germline, CDR1 is MGHRA and CDR2 YSYEKL. The length of the CDR3 is 16 residues. The V segment lost 2 bases and the J segment 9 bases; nucleotides outside the gene matches: 15. Written as DNA, the CDR3 is TGCGCCAGCAGCCAAACCAAACAGGGGTTAACTATTCGCTACACCTTC. This gives the protein CASSQTKQGLTIRYTF.

The chain recombines TRBV7-9 with TRBJ2-6; maybe TRBD2 (5 bases). This CDR3 contains 17 residues. With 1 base removed from V and 0 bases from J, the gap between germline ends came to 10 bases. The germline V gene has CDR1 SEHNR and CDR2 FQNEAQ (reference sequence). The CDR3 sequence: CASSLVGLSSGANVLTF. CDR3 nucleotide sequence: TGTGCCAGCAGCTTAGTTGGACTGTCCTCTGGGGCCAACGTCCTGACTTTC.

The chain links TRBV5-4 to TRBJ1-1, with 7 bases fitting TRBD1. Looked up from germline, CDR1 is SGHNT and CDR2 is YYREEE (reference sequence). The CDR3 spans 14 residues. Trimming cost V 3 bases and J 1 base; bases outside gene matches: 3. The CDR3 DNA follows: TGTGCCAGCAGCTCATGGACAGGGAACACTGAAGCTTTCTTT. Amino acid sequence: CASSSWTGNTEAFF.

J is TRBJ1-1 and V is TRBV10-2, with TRBD1 as a possible D gene (5 bases). Between the trimmed V and J ends, which lost 4 bases and 4 bases, there was a span of 13 bases. CDR3 size: 14 residues. Germline V gives CDR1 WSHSY, CDR2 SAAADI. The CDR3 spells CASSVGGASTEAFF. The CDR3 nucleotides are TGCGCCAGCAGTGTTGGGGGTGCGTCCACTGAAGCTTTCTTT.